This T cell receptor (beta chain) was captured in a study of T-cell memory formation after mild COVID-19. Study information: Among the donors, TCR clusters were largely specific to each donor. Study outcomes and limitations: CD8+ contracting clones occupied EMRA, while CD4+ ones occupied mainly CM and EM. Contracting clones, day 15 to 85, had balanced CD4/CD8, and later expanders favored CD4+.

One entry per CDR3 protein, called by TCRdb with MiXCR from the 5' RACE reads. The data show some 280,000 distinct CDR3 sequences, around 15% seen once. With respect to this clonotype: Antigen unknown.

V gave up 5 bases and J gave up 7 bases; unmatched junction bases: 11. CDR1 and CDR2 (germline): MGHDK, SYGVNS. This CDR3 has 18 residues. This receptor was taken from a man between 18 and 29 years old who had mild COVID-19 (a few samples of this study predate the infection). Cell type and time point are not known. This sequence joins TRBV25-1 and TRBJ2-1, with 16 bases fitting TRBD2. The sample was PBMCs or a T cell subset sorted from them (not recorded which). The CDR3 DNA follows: TGTGCCAGCAGTTATAATCCGGGACTAGCGGGGGGGTCGAATGAGCAGTTCTTC. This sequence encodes CASSYNPGLAGGSNEQFF.